This TCR beta chain was recorded in a study of cytomegalovirus exposure and HLA in healthy donors. Trimming took off 0 bases at V and 3 bases at J, with 15 bases between the two ends. Looked up from germline, CDR1 is SGHRS and CDR2 is YFSETQ. The CDR3 is 16 residues long. This clone was seen a handful of times. At sampling all donors were nominally healthy, likely with unrecorded immune exposures. The PCR was carried out with 60 Vbeta primers and 13 Jbeta primers. Per the original methods: Among the unique TCR beta chains that a later analysis counted, 80 million to 100 million in all, roughly 11 million were shared. The data were produced by immunoSEQ multiplex PCR, yet TCRdb's version contains in-frame clones alone and is incomplete. Clone size and V and J calls were adopted from that table, with D and trimming inferred from the DNA. The sample shows roughly 150,000 clones, 70% to 80% of them seen only once.

The sample was PBMCs. The TCR originated in a woman between 35 and 50 years old in good health and CMV-seropositive. The chain carries TRBV5-1 and TRBJ1-1; D may be TRBD1 (5 bases). The CDR3 spells CASSLVVGGVDTEAFF. CDR3 nucleotide sequence: TGCGCCAGCAGCTTGGTGGTCGGAGGGGTGGACACTGAAGCTTTCTTT.